A single sample is the source of the 16 T cell receptor beta chains below, sequenced in a study of blood T cell repertoires in COVID-19. TCRdb's copy holds only in-frame clones and misses some; the assay was immunoSEQ multiplex PCR. This table holds 30,000 to 45,000 clones, about nine tenths found once. Sequencing was performed on peripheral blood. The receptor set was obtained from a man in his 70s with acute or convalescent COVID-19.

J is TRBJ1-4 and V is TRBV5-1; D not resolved. V lost 2 bases to trimming and J lost 5 bases, with 16 bases between them. In germline, CDR1 is SGHRS, CDR2 YFSETQ. The CDR3 extends over 16 amino acids. The CDR3 spells CASSFSNGRENEKLFF. The CDR3 DNA is TGCGCCAGCAGCTTTTCAAACGGGAGAGAGAATGAAAAACTGTTTTTT.

This chain links TRBV25-1 with TRBJ1-6; D perhaps matches TRBD1 (6 bases). The germline CDR1 and CDR2 sequences are MGHDK and SYGVNS. CDR3 length: 15 amino acids. The V and J ends lost 6 bases and 6 bases respectively, with 15 bases between them. CDR3 region: CASSGPRGINSPLHF. The CDR3 DNA is TGTGCCAGCAGCGGGCCAAGGGGGATTAATTCACCCCTCCACTTT.

The chain is built from TRBV3-1 (or the pseudogene TRBV3-2) and TRBJ2-7; 13 bases map to TRBD2. V shed 8 bases, J shed 3 bases, and the junction held 7 bases outside the gene matches. The CDR3 sequence is 15 residues long. Germline lookup yields CDR1 LGHDT and CDR2 YNNKEL (reference sequence). The CDR3: CASESGLAGNYEQYF. In nucleotides, the CDR3 is TGTGCCAGCGAGTCGGGACTAGCGGGGAACTACGAGCAGTACTTC.

V is TRBV7-2 and J is TRBJ2-3; the D is unclear. V lost 1 base and J lost 5, with 4 bases in between. Germline V lookup: CDR1 SGHTA, CDR2 FQGNSA. The CDR3 consists of 12 residues. For the CDR3, the DNA is TGTGCCAGCAGCTTAGTCGGAGATACGCAGTATTTT. It translates to CASSLVGDTQYF.

CDR3 in amino acids: CASSRAAGTSGNTGELFF. DNA for the CDR3: TGTGCCAGCAGCCGAGCCGCCGGGACTAGCGGTAACACCGGGGAGCTGTTTTTT. This chain connects TRBV4-2 to TRBJ2-2, with 11 positions matching TRBD2. J gave up 2 bases and V 4 bases, and 9 bases lay outside the gene matches. The germline V gene has CDR1 LGHNA and CDR2 YNFKEQ. The CDR3 is 18 amino acids.

The chain combines TRBV9 with TRBJ2-7; the match to TRBD2 covers 7 bases. The V and J ends lost 3 bases and 3 bases, in that order; junction bases with no gene match: 9. The CDR3 runs 15 residues. Germline values: CDR1 SGDLS, CDR2 YYNGEE. The CDR3 DNA reads TGTGCCAGCAGCGCGAGTACCGGGACTATCTACGAGCAGTACTTC. Protein: CASSASTGTIYEQYF.

The chain is built from TRBV11-2 and TRBJ2-7, with TRBD1 identical over 9 bases. With 7 bases clipped from V and 7 bases from J, the junction kept 17 bases outside the gene matches. This CDR3 is 16 amino acids long. The germline CDR1 and CDR2 sequences are SGHAT and FQNNGV. CDR3 amino acids: CASTHVSGTGPLEQYF. The CDR3 bases are TGTGCCAGCACCCACGTGTCGGGGACAGGGCCACTTGAGCAGTACTTC.

The table lists this clone with a count of one. The chain recombines TRBV28 with TRBJ1-1; D perhaps matches TRBD1 (6 bases). Trimming stripped 2 bases from V and 2 bases from J, with 9 bases between. CDR3 length equals 14 residues. In germline, CDR1 is MDHEN, CDR2 SYDVKM. This CDR3 reads CASSLRGSNTEAFF. The CDR3 coding sequence is TGTGCCAGCAGTTTAAGGGGGTCTAACACTGAAGCTTTCTTT.

The chain recombines TRBV5-4 with TRBJ1-6, with D uncertain. Trimming stripped 3 bases from V and 8 bases from J, with 6 bases between. Germline CDR1 is SGHNT and CDR2 is YYREEE (reference sequence). The CDR3 runs 12 residues. CDR3 in DNA: TGTGCCAGCAGCTCCTTTGATTCACCCCTCCACTTT. The encoded protein is CASSSFDSPLHF.

This sequence joins TRBV9 and TRBJ1-5; D might be TRBD1 (6 bases). The germline V gene encodes CDR1 SGDLS and CDR2 YYNGEE. CDR3 size: 14 residues. Between the trimmed V and J ends, which lost 0 bases and 5 bases, there was a span of 9 bases. Written as DNA, the CDR3 is TGTGCCAGCAGCGTAGCGGGGGGGCATCAGCCCCAGCATTTT. It codes for CASSVAGGHQPQHF. Variable domain in full (rest from reference TRBV9 and TRBJ1-5): DSGVTQTPKHLITATGQRVTLRCSPRSGDLSVYWYQQSLDQGLQFLIQYYNGEERAKGNILERFSAQQFPDLHSELNLSSLELGDSALYFCASSVAGGHQPQHFGDGTRLSIL.

The genes are TRBV10-3 and TRBJ1-1; possibly TRBD1 for D (6 bases). CDR1 ENHRY and CDR2 SYGVKD come from the germline V gene. This CDR3 is 15 amino acids long. The V gene lost 5 bases and the J gene lost 1 base, with 14 bases spanning the gap. The CDR3 sequence: CAISTRGSGNTEAFF. The CDR3, as DNA: TGTGCCATCAGTACCAGGGGCAGCGGGAACACTGAAGCTTTCTTT.

The chain combines TRBV3-1 (or the pseudogene TRBV3-2) with TRBJ1-1; D uncertain. Trimming took 4 bases from V and 6 from J, leaving 6 bases between them. Germline lookup yields CDR1 LGHDT and CDR2 YNNKEL (reference sequence). The CDR3 loop spans 11 amino acids. Here the CDR3 reads CASSLAAEAFF. The CDR3 nucleotides read TGTGCCAGCAGCCTTGCGGCTGAAGCTTTCTTT.

The chain is built from TRBV7-2 and TRBJ2-4; 7 positions agree with TRBD2. Germline trimming cut 4 bases from V and 8 bases from J; bases unmatched to any gene: 14. Germline loops: CDR1 SGHTA, CDR2 FQGNSA. The CDR3 is 16 amino acids. The CDR3 protein is CASSYTSVGGLDIQYF. The DNA for the CDR3 is TGTGCCAGCAGCTATACAAGTGTGGGAGGGTTAGACATTCAGTACTTC.

The rearrangement joins TRBV18 to TRBJ2-6; D perhaps matches TRBD2 (6 bases). This CDR3 spans 16 amino acids. The V end lost 1 base, the J end lost 2 bases, and 9 bases lay between the germline ends. CDR1 and CDR2 (germline): KGHSH, LQKENI. The chain's CDR3 is CASSPRRDAGANVLTF. The CDR3 DNA reads as TGTGCCAGCTCACCACGGAGGGACGCTGGGGCCAACGTCCTGACTTTC. Together with reference TRBV18 and TRBJ2-6, the CDR3 gives the full variable domain: NAGVMQNPRHLVRRRGQEARLRCSPMKGHSHVYWYRQLPEEGLKFMVYLQKENIIDESGMPKERFSAEFPKEGPSILRIQQVVRGDSAAYFCASSPRRDAGANVLTFGAGSRLTVL.

The rearrangement links TRBV28 to TRBJ1-2; 10 bases are shared with TRBD1. Germline-derived CDR1 and CDR2 are MDHEN and SYDVKM. Losses at the gene ends were 3 bases for V and 8 bases for J; bases not matched to a gene: 9. The CDR3 spans 15 residues. The CDR3, as DNA: TGTGCCAGCAGTTTGCCCCCGGGACAGGGGTCCGGCTACACCTTC. Amino acids: CASSLPPGQGSGYTF.

This chain connects TRBV19 to TRBJ2-2; maybe TRBD1 (8 bases). Deletions cut 5 bases from V and 3 bases from J, with 19 bases between. The germline CDR1 and CDR2 sequences are LNHDA and SQIVND (reference sequence). CDR3 length: 17 residues. The CDR3 spells CASSPGGAGVYTGELFF. The CDR3 nucleotides are TGTGCCAGTAGTCCAGGGGGCGCGGGAGTATACACCGGGGAGCTGTTTTTT.